The 5 T cell receptor beta chains given below trace back to one sample, sequenced in a study of T-cell reconstitution after alpha-beta-depleted transplantation in children. Unique molecular identifiers were used to barcode this TCRbeta library. TCRdb processed the PCR reads anew with MiXCR; each CDR3 protein has one entry. Altogether hundreds of thousands of distinct CDR3 sequences are present, around 17% being singletons, with the ten largest covering 1.1%. This sample comprised PBMCs from the stem cell graft donor, obtained from the stem cell graft. These receptors came from a human donor who donated a stem cell graft to a child with acute myeloid leukemia.

This clonotype has a count of ten or more. This sequence joins TRBV20-1 and TRBJ2-7; 11 nucleotides match TRBD1. Germline trimming cut 5 bases from V and 2 bases from J; bases unmatched to any gene: 8. This CDR3 is 15 amino acids long. Per the germline V gene, CDR1 is DFQATT and CDR2 is SNEGSKA (reference sequence). CDR3 loop: CSAGQGAIPTYEQYF. CDR3 coding DNA: TGCAGTGCTGGACAGGGGGCCATACCTACCTACGAGCAGTACTTC.

This clonotype occurred many times. The chain joins TRBV20-1 to TRBJ2-3; 11 positions match TRBD2. The length of the CDR3 is 16 residues. V was pared by 4 bases and J by 1 base, with 7 bases of the junction left unmatched. Germline V lookup: CDR1 DFQATT, CDR2 SNEGSKA (reference sequence). Written as DNA, the CDR3 is TGCAGTGCTACACCTAGCGGGGGGAGTGGCACAGATACGCAGTATTTT. It codes for CSATPSGGSGTDTQYF.

This rearrangement joins TRBV9 to TRBJ2-5; 8 bases agree with TRBD1. The CDR3 is 16 amino acids. Germline loops: CDR1 SGDLS, CDR2 YYNGEE. Trimming at V came to 4 bases and at J to 9 bases, leaving 17 bases not matched to a gene. CDR3 residues: CASSQTPEDRGKAQYF. Written as DNA, the CDR3 is TGTGCCAGCAGCCAGACTCCCGAAGACAGGGGTAAAGCCCAGTACTTC. Using reference TRBV9 and TRBJ2-5 for the parts outside the CDR3, the full variable domain is DSGVTQTPKHLITATGQRVTLRCSPRSGDLSVYWYQQSLDQGLQFLIQYYNGEERAKGNILERFSAQQFPDLHSELNLSSLELGDSALYFCASSQTPEDRGKAQYFGPGTRLLVL.

This clonotype has more than one count but fewer than ten. V usage is TRBV30 and J usage is TRBJ1-1; D is unclear. Germline V gives CDR1 GTSNPN, CDR2 SVGIG (reference sequence). The V end lost 2 bases, the J end lost 0 bases, and 4 bases lay between the germline ends. The CDR3 consists of 12 residues. In nucleotides, the CDR3 is TGTGCCTGGAGTCGGATGAACACTGAAGCTTTCTTT. It translates to CAWSRMNTEAFF. Supplemented by reference TRBV30 and TRBJ1-1, the full variable domain reads SQTIHQWPATLVQPVGSPLSLECTVEGTSNPNLYWYRQAAGRGLQLLFYSVGIGQISSEVPQNLSASRPQDRQFILSSKKLLLSDSGFYLCAWSRMNTEAFFGQGTRLTVV.

The V call is TRBV7-6, the J call TRBJ1-1, with no clear D. The CDR3 length is 16 residues. V lost 4 bases, J lost 12 bases, and 27 bases lay in between. Germline assignment: CDR1 SGHVS and CDR2 FNYEAQ. DNA of the CDR3: TGTGCCAGCAGCTCGTTCACAGCGGGGTCTGACCTGGATCCTTTCTTT. Translation gives CASSSFTAGSDLDPFF.